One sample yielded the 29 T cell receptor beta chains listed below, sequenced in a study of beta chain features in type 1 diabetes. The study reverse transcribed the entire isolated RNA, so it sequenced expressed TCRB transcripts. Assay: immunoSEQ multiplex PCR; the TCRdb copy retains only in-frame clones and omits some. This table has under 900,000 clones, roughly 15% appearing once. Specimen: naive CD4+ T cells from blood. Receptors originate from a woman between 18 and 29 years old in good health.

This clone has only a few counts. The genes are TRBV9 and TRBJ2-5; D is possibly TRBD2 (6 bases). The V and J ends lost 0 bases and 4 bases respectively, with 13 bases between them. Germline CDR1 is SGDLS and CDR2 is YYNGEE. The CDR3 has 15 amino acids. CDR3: CASSVAAGLGETQYF. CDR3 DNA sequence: TGTGCCAGCAGCGTAGCTGCGGGATTAGGAGAGACCCAGTACTTC.

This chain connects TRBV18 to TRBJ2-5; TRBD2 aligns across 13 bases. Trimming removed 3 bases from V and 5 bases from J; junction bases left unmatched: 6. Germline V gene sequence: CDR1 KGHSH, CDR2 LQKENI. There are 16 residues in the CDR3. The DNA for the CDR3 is TGTGCCAGCTCACCGAGGACTAGCGGGAGTACTGAGACCCAGTACTTC. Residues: CASSPRTSGSTETQYF.

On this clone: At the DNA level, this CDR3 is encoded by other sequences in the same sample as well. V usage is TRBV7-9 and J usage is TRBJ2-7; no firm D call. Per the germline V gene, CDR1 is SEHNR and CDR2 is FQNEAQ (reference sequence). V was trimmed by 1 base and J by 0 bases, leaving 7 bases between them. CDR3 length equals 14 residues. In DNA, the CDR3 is TGTGCCAGCAGCTTAGGTGTCGGCTCCTACGAGCAGTACTTC. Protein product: CASSLGVGSYEQYF.

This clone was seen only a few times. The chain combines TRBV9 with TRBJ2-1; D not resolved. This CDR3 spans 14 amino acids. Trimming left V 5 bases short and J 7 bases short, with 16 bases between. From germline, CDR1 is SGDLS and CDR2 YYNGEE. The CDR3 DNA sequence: TGTGCCAGCAGTGCTTTATCCCGGCGAAATGAGCAGTTCTTC. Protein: CASSALSRRNEQFF.

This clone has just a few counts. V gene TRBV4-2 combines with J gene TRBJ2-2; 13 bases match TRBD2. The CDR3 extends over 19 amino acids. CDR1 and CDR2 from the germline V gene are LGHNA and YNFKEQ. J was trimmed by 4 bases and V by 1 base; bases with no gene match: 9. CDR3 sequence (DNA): TGTGCCAGCAGCCAAGGGTTTAGGACTAGCGGGAGTCTCACCGGGGAGCTGTTTTTT. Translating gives CASSQGFRTSGSLTGELFF.

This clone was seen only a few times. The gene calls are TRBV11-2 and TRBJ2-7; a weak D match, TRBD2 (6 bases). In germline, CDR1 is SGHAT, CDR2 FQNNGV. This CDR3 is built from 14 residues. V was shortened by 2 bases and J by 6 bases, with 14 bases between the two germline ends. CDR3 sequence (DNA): TGTGCCAGCAGCTTAAGGCGGACTACTAGCGAGCAGTACTTC. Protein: CASSLRRTTSEQYF.

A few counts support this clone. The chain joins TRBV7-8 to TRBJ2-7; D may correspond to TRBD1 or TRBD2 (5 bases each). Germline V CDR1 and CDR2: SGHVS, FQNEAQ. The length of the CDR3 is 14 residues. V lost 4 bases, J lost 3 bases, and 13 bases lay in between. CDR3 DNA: TGTGCCAGCAGCTCCCAGCCAGGGAGCTACGAGCAGTACTTC. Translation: CASSSQPGSYEQYF. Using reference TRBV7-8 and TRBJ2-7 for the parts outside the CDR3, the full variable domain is GAGVSQSPRYKVAKRGQDVALRCDPISGHVSLFWYQQALGQGPEFLTYFQNEAQLDKSGLPSDRFFAERPEGSVSTLKIQRTQQEDSAVYLCASSSQPGSYEQYFGPGTRLTVT.

CDR3: CATSRDKGSPRGTDTQYF. The CDR3 nucleotides are TGTGCCACCAGCAGAGATAAAGGGTCGCCCCGAGGGACAGATACGCAGTATTTT. The rearrangement links TRBV15 to TRBJ2-3; D is perhaps TRBD2 (5 bases). The CDR3 loop spans 18 amino acids. V dropped 0 bases and J dropped 3 bases, with 19 bases sitting between them. Germline V CDR1 and CDR2: LNHNV, YYDKDF (reference sequence).

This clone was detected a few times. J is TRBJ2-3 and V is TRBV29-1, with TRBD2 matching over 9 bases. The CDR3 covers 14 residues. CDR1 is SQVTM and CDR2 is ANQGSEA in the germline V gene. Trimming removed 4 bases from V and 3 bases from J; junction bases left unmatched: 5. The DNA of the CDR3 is TGCAGCGTTGCGTTAGCGGGAGCTACAGATACGCAGTATTTT. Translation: CSVALAGATDTQYF.

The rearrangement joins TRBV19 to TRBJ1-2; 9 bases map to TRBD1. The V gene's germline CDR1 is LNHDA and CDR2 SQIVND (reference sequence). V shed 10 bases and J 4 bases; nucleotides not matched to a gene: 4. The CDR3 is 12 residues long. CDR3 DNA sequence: TGTGCCATAGCGACAGGGGGCTATGGCTACACCTTC. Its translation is CAIATGGYGYTF.

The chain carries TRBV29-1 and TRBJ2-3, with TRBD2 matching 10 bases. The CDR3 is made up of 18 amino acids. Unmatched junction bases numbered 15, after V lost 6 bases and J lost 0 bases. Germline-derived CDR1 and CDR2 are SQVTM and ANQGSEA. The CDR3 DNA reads TGCAGCGTCCGTGGGTTAGCGGGAGGAAATACTAGCACAGATACGCAGTATTTT. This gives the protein CSVRGLAGGNTSTDTQYF.

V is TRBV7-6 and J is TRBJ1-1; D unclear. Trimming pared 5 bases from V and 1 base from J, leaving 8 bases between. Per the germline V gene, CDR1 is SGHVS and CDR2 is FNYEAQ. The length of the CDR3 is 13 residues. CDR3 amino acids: CASSTTTNTEAFF. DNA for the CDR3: TGTGCCAGCAGCACTACAACGAACACTGAAGCTTTCTTT. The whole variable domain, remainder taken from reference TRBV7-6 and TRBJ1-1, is GAGVSQSPRYKVTKRGQDVALRCDPISGHVSLYWYRQALGQGPEFLTYFNYEAQQDKSGLPNDRFSAERPEGSISTLTIQRTEQRDSAMYRCASSTTTNTEAFFGQGTRLTVV.

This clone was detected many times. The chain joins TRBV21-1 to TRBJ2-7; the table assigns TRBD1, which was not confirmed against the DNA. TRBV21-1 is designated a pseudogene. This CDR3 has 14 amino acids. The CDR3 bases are TGTGCCAGCGCCTGGGGGACACCCTTAAAGGAGCAGTACTTC. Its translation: CASAWGTPLKEQYF.

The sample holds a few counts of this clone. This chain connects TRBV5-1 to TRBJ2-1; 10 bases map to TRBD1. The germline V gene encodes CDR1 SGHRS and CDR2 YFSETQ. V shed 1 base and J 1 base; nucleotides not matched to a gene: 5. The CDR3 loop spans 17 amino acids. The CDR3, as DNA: TGCGCCAGCAGCTTGAGCGGGACAGGGGTGTCCTACAATGAGCAGTTCTTC. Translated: CASSLSGTGVSYNEQFF. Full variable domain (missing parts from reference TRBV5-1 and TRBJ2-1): KAGVTQTPRYLIKTRGQQVTLSCSPISGHRSVSWYQQTPGQGLQFLFEYFSETQRNKGNFPGRFSGRQFSNSRSEMNVSTLELGDSALYLCASSLSGTGVSYNEQFFGPGTRLTVL.

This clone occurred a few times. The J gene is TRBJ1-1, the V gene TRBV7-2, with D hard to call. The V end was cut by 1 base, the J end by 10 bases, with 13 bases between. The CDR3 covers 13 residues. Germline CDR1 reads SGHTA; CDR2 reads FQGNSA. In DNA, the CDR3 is TGTGCCAGCAGCTTAGTCCGGACTGTTGGAGCTTTCTTT. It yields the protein CASSLVRTVGAFF.

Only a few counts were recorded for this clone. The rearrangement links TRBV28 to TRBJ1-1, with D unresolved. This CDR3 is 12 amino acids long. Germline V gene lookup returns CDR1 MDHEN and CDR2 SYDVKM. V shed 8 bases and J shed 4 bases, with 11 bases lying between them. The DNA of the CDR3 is TGTGCCAGCGGGGAGATCAGCACTGAAGCTTTCTTT. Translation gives CASGEISTEAFF. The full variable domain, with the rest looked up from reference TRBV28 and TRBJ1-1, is DVKVTQSSRYLVKRTGEKVFLECVQDMDHENMFWYRQDPGLGLRLIYFSYDVKMKEKGDIPEGYSVSREKKERFSLILESASTNQTSMYLCASGEISTEAFFGQGTRLTVV.

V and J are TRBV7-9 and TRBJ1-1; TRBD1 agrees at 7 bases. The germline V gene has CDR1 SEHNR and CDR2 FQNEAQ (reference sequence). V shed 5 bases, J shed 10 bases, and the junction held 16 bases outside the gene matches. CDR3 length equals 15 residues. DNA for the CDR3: TGTGCCAGCAGCGAAAAAAACAGGGGATCATTACGAGCTTTCTTT. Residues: CASSEKNRGSLRAFF.

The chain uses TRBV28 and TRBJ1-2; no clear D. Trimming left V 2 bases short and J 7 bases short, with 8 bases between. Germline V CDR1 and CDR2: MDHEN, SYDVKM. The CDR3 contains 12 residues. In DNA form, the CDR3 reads TGTGCCAGCAGTTTAAAGGTCGGTGGCTACACCTTC. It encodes CASSLKVGGYTF.

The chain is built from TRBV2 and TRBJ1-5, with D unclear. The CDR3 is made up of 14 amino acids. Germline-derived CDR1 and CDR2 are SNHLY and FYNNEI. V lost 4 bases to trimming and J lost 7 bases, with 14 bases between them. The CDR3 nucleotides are TGTGCCAGCAGTGCTCAGAGAATCAACCAGCCCCAGCATTTT. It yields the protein CASSAQRINQPQHF. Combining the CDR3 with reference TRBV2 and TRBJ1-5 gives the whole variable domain EPEVTQTPSHQVTQMGQEVILRCVPISNHLYFYWYRQILGQKVEFLVSFYNNEISEKSEIFDDQFSVERPDGSNFTLKIRSTKLEDSAMYFCASSAQRINQPQHFGDGTRLSIL.

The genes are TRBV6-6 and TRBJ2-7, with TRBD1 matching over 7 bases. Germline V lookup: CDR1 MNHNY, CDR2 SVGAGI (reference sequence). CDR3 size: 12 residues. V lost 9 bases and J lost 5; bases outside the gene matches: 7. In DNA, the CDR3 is TGTGCCAGAAAAGACAGGGCCCACGAGCAGTACTTC. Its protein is CARKDRAHEQYF.

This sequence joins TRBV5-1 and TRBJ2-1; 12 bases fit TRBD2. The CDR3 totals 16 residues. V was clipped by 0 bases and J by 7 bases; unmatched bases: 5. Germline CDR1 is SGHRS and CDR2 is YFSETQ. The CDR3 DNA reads TGCGCCAGCAGCTTGGAACTAGCGGGAGGAGGTAATGAGCAGTTCTTC. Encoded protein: CASSLELAGGGNEQFF. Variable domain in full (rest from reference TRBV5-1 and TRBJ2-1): KAGVTQTPRYLIKTRGQQVTLSCSPISGHRSVSWYQQTPGQGLQFLFEYFSETQRNKGNFPGRFSGRQFSNSRSEMNVSTLELGDSALYLCASSLELAGGGNEQFFGPGTRLTVL.

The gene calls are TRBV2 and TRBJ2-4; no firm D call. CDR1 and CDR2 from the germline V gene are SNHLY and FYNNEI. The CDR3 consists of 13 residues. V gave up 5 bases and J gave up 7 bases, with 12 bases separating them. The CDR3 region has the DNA TGTGCCAGCAGTACAAGAAGTCCCAACATTCAGTACTTC. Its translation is CASSTRSPNIQYF.

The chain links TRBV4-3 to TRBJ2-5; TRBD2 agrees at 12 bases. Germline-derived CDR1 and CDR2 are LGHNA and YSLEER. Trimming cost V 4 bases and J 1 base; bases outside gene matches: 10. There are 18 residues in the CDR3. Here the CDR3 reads CASSRKLAGGFAQETQYF. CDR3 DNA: TGCGCCAGCAGCCGGAAACTAGCGGGAGGATTCGCCCAAGAGACCCAGTACTTC.

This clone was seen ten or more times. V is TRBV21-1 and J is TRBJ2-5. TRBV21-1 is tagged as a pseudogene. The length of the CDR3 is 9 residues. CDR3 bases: TGTGCCAGCGAACAGACCCAGTACTTC. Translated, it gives CASEQTQYF.

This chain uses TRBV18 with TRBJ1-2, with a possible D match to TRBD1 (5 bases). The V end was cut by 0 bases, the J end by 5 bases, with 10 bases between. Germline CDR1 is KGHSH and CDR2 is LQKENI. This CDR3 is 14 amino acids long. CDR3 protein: CASSPPDSWYGYTF. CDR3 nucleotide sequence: TGTGCCAGCTCACCACCCGACAGCTGGTATGGCTACACCTTC.

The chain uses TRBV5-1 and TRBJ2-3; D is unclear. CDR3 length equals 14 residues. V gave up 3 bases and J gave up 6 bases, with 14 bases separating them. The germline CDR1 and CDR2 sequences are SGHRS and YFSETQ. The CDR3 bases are TGCGCCAGCAGCTCTTCAGTCCCGGTGGATACGCAGTATTTT. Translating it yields CASSSSVPVDTQYF.

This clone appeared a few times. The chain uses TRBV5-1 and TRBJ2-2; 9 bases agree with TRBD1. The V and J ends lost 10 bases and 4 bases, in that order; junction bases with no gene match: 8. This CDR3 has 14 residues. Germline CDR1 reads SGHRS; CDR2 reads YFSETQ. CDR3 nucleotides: TGCGCCTCGCGGCAGGGACAGGGCACCGGGGAGCTGTTTTTT. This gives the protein CASRQGQGTGELFF.

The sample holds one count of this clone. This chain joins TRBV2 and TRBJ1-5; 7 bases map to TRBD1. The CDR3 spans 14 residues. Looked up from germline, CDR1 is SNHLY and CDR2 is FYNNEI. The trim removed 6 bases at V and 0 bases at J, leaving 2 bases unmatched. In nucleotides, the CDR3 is TGTGCCAGCAGGACAGGGTTTAGCAATCAGCCCCAGCATTTT. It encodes CASRTGFSNQPQHF.

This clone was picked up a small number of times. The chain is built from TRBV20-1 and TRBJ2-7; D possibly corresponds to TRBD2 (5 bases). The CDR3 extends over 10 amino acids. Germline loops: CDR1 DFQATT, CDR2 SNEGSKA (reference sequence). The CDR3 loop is CSIGSYQQYF. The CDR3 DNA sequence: TGCTCAATTGGGAGTTATCAGCAGTACTTC.